One sample yielded the 25 T cell receptor beta chains listed below, sequenced in a study of yellow fever vaccine responses in identical twins (dated by TCRdb to the late 2010s). Preparation of the library involved RT-PCR. Instrument on record: Illumina HiSeq 2500. In TCRdb, the public reads were trimmed at Q25 with fastp and aligned with MiXCR, with productive beta chains retained. Identical CDR3 proteins give one entry, which carries the most common genes and DNA. A total of tens of thousands of distinct CDR3 sequences appear in this sample, less than 70% of them only once. 4.5% of the sample goes to the ten largest clones. The material was T cells from blood (PBMCs), unsorted or a sorted subset (not recorded which), obtained before or after yellow fever vaccination (not recorded which). The receptor source for this set is a woman younger than 35 who received the yellow fever vaccine. Donor details come from another sample of the same person, matched by shared clones.

V and J are TRBV4-1 and TRBJ1-5; D gene ambiguous. V was pared by 1 base and J by 3 bases, with 16 bases between. Germline CDR1 is MGHRA and CDR2 is YSYEKL. This CDR3 has 17 residues. The CDR3 reads CASSQGSGNLHNQPQHF. CDR3 sequence (DNA): TGCGCCAGCAGCCAAGGGTCCGGGAATCTTCACAATCAGCCCCAGCATTTT.

This clonotype was detected a few times. This chain joins TRBV12-3 or TRBV12-4 and TRBJ1-3; 9 bases map to TRBD1. Trimming removed 5 bases from V and 4 bases from J; junction bases left unmatched: 9. The CDR3 is 16 residues long. The CDR3 sequence is CASSLTTGGRGNTIYF. The CDR3 nucleotides are TGTGCCAGCAGTCTCACTACAGGGGGCAGGGGAAACACCATATATTTT.

V is TRBV5-4 and J is TRBJ2-7; TRBD2 aligns across 14 bases. This CDR3 spans 13 amino acids. Germline trimming cut 0 bases from V and 12 bases from J; bases unmatched to any gene: 2. Germline V lookup: CDR1 SGHNT, CDR2 YYREEE (reference sequence). The CDR3 DNA reads TGTGCCAGCAGCTTGGGGACTAGCGGGAGGATGTACTTC. Its translation: CASSLGTSGRMYF.

CDR3 nucleotide sequence: TGTGCCAGCAGCTTTAGACTGGAAAACAATGAGCAGTTCTTC. Translating it yields CASSFRLENNEQFF. V is TRBV11-1 and J is TRBJ2-1; D is unresolved. Germline V gene lookup returns CDR1 SGHAT and CDR2 FQDESV (reference sequence). The CDR3 runs to 14 residues. V was shortened by 3 bases and J by 5 bases, with 11 bases between the two germline ends.

V and J are TRBV11-1 and TRBJ1-1; TRBD1 matches at 9 bases. The CDR3 is 14 amino acids. CDR1 SGHAT and CDR2 FQDESV come from the germline V gene (reference sequence). Unmatched junction bases numbered 4, after V lost 4 bases and J lost 4 bases. CDR3 loop: CASSWTGATTEAFF. CDR3 nucleotide sequence: TGTGCCAGCAGCTGGACAGGGGCGACCACTGAAGCTTTCTTT.

This clonotype was seen only once. The J gene is TRBJ1-1, the V gene TRBV6-1; D may be TRBD1 (5 bases). Germline values: CDR1 MNHNS, CDR2 SASEGT. This CDR3 has 13 residues. Trimming took 5 bases from V and 4 from J, leaving 11 bases between them. The CDR3 nucleotides are TGTGCCAGCAGTACACTGGGGGGCACTGAAGCTTTCTTT. The encoded protein is CASSTLGGTEAFF.

There are a few counts of this clonotype. The V and J genes are TRBV7-9 and TRBJ1-1; the D is unclear. This CDR3 region has 11 residues. V gave up 6 bases and J gave up 8 bases, with 10 bases separating them. CDR1 and CDR2 (germline): SEHNR, FQNEAQ (reference sequence). The CDR3 region has the DNA TGTGCCAGCAGGGGCGACGTAGAAGCTTTCTTT. Translation gives CASRGDVEAFF.

Regarding this clonotype: At one end the junction does not follow the germline gene, possibly because of a read error. The rearrangement joins TRBV18 to TRBJ2-7, with 7 positions matching TRBD1. CDR3 length equals 14 residues. Per germline, CDR1 KGHSH and CDR2 LQKENI. The CDR3 DNA reads TGTGCCAGCTCACCTAAACAGGGGAAGTACGAGCGGTACTTC. Its translation is CASSPKQGKYERYF.

The V call is TRBV4-1, the J call TRBJ1-2; D might be TRBD1 (6 bases). The CDR3 covers 13 residues. V lost 4 bases and J 4 bases, leaving 10 bases between the germline ends. CDR1 MGHRA and CDR2 YSYEKL come from the germline V gene. The CDR3 loop reads CASSLGHSYGYTF. The CDR3 DNA follows: TGCGCCAGCAGCCTGGGACACAGCTATGGCTACACCTTC.

This clonotype showed up just a few times. The genes are TRBV20-1 and TRBJ2-7; 8 bases fit TRBD1. Germline V gene data show CDR1 as DFQATT and CDR2 as SNEGSKA (reference sequence). The CDR3 spans 13 residues. With 6 bases clipped from V and 2 bases from J, the junction kept 6 bases outside the gene matches. The CDR3: CSAFGQGPYEQYF. The CDR3 nucleotides are TGCAGTGCCTTTGGACAGGGACCCTACGAGCAGTACTTC.

This chain uses TRBV11-3 with TRBJ2-5; tentatively, D is TRBD1 (6 bases). The CDR3 runs to 13 residues. The V and J ends lost 5 bases and 4 bases respectively, with 11 bases between them. In germline, CDR1 is SGHNT, CDR2 YENEEA. Written as DNA, the CDR3 is TGTGCCAGCAGCCCTACAGGGATAGAGACCCAGTACTTC. Translation gives CASSPTGIETQYF. The full variable domain, with the rest looked up from reference TRBV11-3 and TRBJ2-5, is EAGVVQSPRYKIIEKKQPVAFWCNPISGHNTLYWYLQNLGQGPELLIRYENEEAVDDSQLPKDRFSAERLKGVDSTLKIQPAELGDSAVYLCASSPTGIETQYFGPGTRLLVL.

This clonotype was counted between two and nine times. The rearrangement joins TRBV15 to TRBJ1-3; D is uncertain. The CDR3 is 12 residues long. Germline V gene data show CDR1 as LNHNV and CDR2 as YYDKDF (reference sequence). The V end lost 1 base, the J end lost 3 bases, and 1 base lay between the germline ends. CDR3 nucleotide sequence: TGTGCCACCAGCAGAGGTGGAAACACCATATATTTT. Amino acids: CATSRGGNTIYF.

V gene TRBV10-3 combines with J gene TRBJ2-1; 10 nucleotides line up with TRBD1. The CDR3 runs to 15 residues. Germline values: CDR1 ENHRY, CDR2 SYGVKD. V was pared by 7 bases and J by 6 bases, with 9 bases of the junction left unmatched. The CDR3 here is CAITMGTGVSNEQFF. The CDR3 DNA reads as TGTGCCATCACTATGGGGACAGGGGTGAGCAATGAGCAGTTCTTC.

This chain uses TRBV10-1 with TRBJ2-2; 7 nucleotides line up with TRBD1. Germline trimming cut 4 bases from V and 7 bases from J; bases unmatched to any gene: 9. Germline CDR1 and CDR2: WNHNN and SYGVQD (reference sequence). This CDR3 comprises 15 residues. The chain's CDR3 is CASSVATGIGGELFF. The CDR3 DNA sequence: TGCGCCAGCAGTGTTGCGACAGGGATCGGCGGGGAGCTGTTTTTT.

This chain uses TRBV4-1 with TRBJ1-5; D not resolved. Germline lookup yields CDR1 MGHRA and CDR2 YSYEKL. Trimming stripped 4 bases from V and 2 bases from J, with 12 bases between. The CDR3 is made up of 15 amino acids. The CDR3, as DNA: TGCGCCAGCAGCCGCGGTGGGAAGGGCAATCAGCCCCAGCATTTT. Translated, it gives CASSRGGKGNQPQHF.

The chain uses TRBV20-1 and TRBJ2-2; D not resolved. The CDR3 contains 14 residues. Germline V gene lookup returns CDR1 DFQATT and CDR2 SNEGSKA (reference sequence). V lost 2 bases and J 4 bases, leaving 11 bases between the germline ends. The CDR3, as DNA: TGCAGTGCTAGAAAAGGACCGCTCACCGGGGAGCTGTTTTTT. It is translated as CSARKGPLTGELFF.

In nucleotides, the CDR3 is TGTGCCAGCCAAGGGGCATCCTACGAGCAGTACTTC. It encodes CASQGASYEQYF. The J gene is TRBJ2-7, the V gene TRBV27; TRBD1 might be the D (5 bases). The germline gives CDR1 MNHEY, CDR2 SMNVEV (reference sequence). This CDR3 comprises 12 residues. The ends were cut back, 8 bases at V and 1 base at J, with 9 bases in the middle.

The gene calls are TRBV28 and TRBJ2-3; D is unclear. Deletions cut 3 bases from V and 1 base from J, with 8 bases between. CDR3 length equals 14 residues. Germline loops: CDR1 MDHEN, CDR2 SYDVKM. The CDR3: CASSLNDGTDTQYF. DNA of the CDR3: TGTGCCAGCAGTTTGAACGATGGCACAGATACGCAGTATTTT. The variable domain in full, with the rest retrieved from reference TRBV28 and TRBJ2-3, is DVKVTQSSRYLVKRTGEKVFLECVQDMDHENMFWYRQDPGLGLRLIYFSYDVKMKEKGDIPEGYSVSREKKERFSLILESASTNQTSMYLCASSLNDGTDTQYFGPGTRLTVL.

This clonotype was counted once. The rearrangement joins TRBV7-9 to TRBJ1-1; TRBD1 aligns across 8 bases. After removal of 6 bases from V and 5 bases from J, the junction contained 11 bases not matched to a gene. Germline V gene data show CDR1 as SEHNR and CDR2 as FQNEAQ (reference sequence). The CDR3 contains 15 residues. In nucleotides, the CDR3 is TGTGCCAGCAGTTCGGGTCAGGGGGCCAGAACTGAAGCTTTCTTT. Translating gives CASSSGQGARTEAFF.

As DNA, the CDR3 is TGTGCCATGACTAGCGGAAGCGATAGCTCCTACGAGCAGTACTTC. This codes for CAMTSGSDSSYEQYF. The chain carries TRBV10-3 and TRBJ2-7; 9 bases map to TRBD2. V lost 9 bases and J lost 0; bases outside the gene matches: 9. Germline CDR1 is ENHRY and CDR2 is SYGVKD. This CDR3 contains 15 residues.

V usage is TRBV2 and J usage is TRBJ2-3; D not resolved. V was shortened by 3 bases and J by 1 base, with 11 bases between the two germline ends. The CDR3 consists of 15 residues. From germline, CDR1 is SNHLY and CDR2 FYNNEI. For the CDR3, the DNA is TGTGCCAGCAGTGATGAGGAACCGGGCACAGATACGCAGTATTTT. Residues: CASSDEEPGTDTQYF.

The chain employs TRBV29-1 and TRBJ2-7; no clear D. This CDR3 region has 12 residues. The germline V gene encodes CDR1 SQVTM and CDR2 ANQGSEA. The ends were cut back, 4 bases at V and 0 bases at J, with 7 bases in the middle. The CDR3 loop reads CSVGDPSYEQYF. The CDR3 nucleotides read TGCAGCGTTGGAGACCCCTCCTACGAGCAGTACTTC.

The chain uses TRBV2 and TRBJ2-1; the match to TRBD1 covers 9 bases. This CDR3 spans 12 amino acids. V lost 3 bases to trimming and J lost 9 bases; unmatched junction nucleotides: 0. The germline gives CDR1 SNHLY, CDR2 FYNNEI. DNA for the CDR3: TGTGCCAGCAGTGAGGACAGGGGTGAGCAGTTCTTC. Its protein is CASSEDRGEQFF. Drawing the rest from reference TRBV2 and TRBJ2-1, the complete variable domain is EPEVTQTPSHQVTQMGQEVILRCVPISNHLYFYWYRQILGQKVEFLVSFYNNEISEKSEIFDDQFSVERPDGSNFTLKIRSTKLEDSAMYFCASSEDRGEQFFGPGTRLTVL.

The table lists this clonotype with a few counts. V gene TRBV29-1 combines with J gene TRBJ2-7; D unclear. CDR1 SQVTM and CDR2 ANQGSEA come from the germline V gene. The ends were cut back, 3 bases at V and 5 bases at J, with 11 bases in the middle. This CDR3 region has 12 residues. CDR3 sequence: CSVDGAPNEQYF. CDR3 in DNA: TGCAGCGTTGATGGAGCCCCCAACGAGCAGTACTTC.

The chain carries TRBV2 and TRBJ2-3; D uncertain. Trimming left V 6 bases short and J 2 bases short, with 9 bases between. Looked up from germline, CDR1 is SNHLY and CDR2 is FYNNEI. This CDR3 is built from 13 residues. The CDR3: CASSGSFTDTQYF. The CDR3 DNA is TGTGCCAGCAGCGGGTCCTTCACAGATACGCAGTATTTT.